The clone carrying this TCR beta chain was seen more than once but under ten times. The antigen is unknown. These data come from a study of PD-1 blockade in classical Hodgkin lymphoma. Regarding the study as a whole: Baseline diversity resembling that of newly diagnosed patients was seen in complete responders. Nivolumab initiation under 1 year post-ASCT meant exclusion.

Every patient was affected by relapse after autologous stem cell transplantation, while exposure to brentuximab vedotin was not uniform. Patients had relapsed/refractory classical Hodgkin lymphoma with complete response, partial response or progressive disease as best response. Germline values: CDR1 SEHNR, CDR2 FQNEAQ (reference sequence). This CDR3 is 15 amino acids long. Trimming stripped 4 bases from V and 7 bases from J, with 17 bases between. Produced via immunoSEQ multiplex PCR; TCRdb's table is partial and in-frame only. The sample has more than 10,000 clones, approximately 79% seen once; the top ten hold around 25%.

The sample here was peripheral blood mononuclear cells (PBMCs), taken at baseline. This sequence originates from a human donor with classical Hodgkin lymphoma. The gene calls are TRBV7-9 and TRBJ2-1, with TRBD2 as a possible D gene (7 bases). CDR3 residues: CASSSYRGGVNEQFF. CDR3 sequence (DNA): TGTGCCAGCAGCTCGTACCGAGGGGGGGTTAATGAGCAGTTCTTC.